The T cell receptor (beta chain) under discussion was sequenced for a study of T cells in Graves' hyperthyroidism and ophthalmopathy. The CDR3 totals 16 residues. V lost 7 bases, J lost 0 bases, and 16 bases lay in between. The V gene's germline CDR1 is MNHEY and CDR2 SMNVEV (reference sequence). TCR beta CDR3 regions were amplified from RNA transcripts. HTBI primers were used for first-round RT-PCR of the TCR CDR3. Using its own MiXCR run on the multiplex PCR reads, TCRdb lists one record per CDR3 protein. The sample has 650,000 to 700,000 distinct CDR3 sequences; roughly a sixth are singletons. This clonotype came up many times.

The sample taken for sequencing was blood. The source of this sequence is a man aged 50 or older with Graves' hyperthyroidism. The chain has TRBV27 and TRBJ2-1; D might be TRBD2 (6 bases). In DNA form, the CDR3 reads TGTGCCAGCACCGACCTAGCGCGTGGCTCCTACAATGAGCAGTTCTTC. This gives the protein CASTDLARGSYNEQFF.